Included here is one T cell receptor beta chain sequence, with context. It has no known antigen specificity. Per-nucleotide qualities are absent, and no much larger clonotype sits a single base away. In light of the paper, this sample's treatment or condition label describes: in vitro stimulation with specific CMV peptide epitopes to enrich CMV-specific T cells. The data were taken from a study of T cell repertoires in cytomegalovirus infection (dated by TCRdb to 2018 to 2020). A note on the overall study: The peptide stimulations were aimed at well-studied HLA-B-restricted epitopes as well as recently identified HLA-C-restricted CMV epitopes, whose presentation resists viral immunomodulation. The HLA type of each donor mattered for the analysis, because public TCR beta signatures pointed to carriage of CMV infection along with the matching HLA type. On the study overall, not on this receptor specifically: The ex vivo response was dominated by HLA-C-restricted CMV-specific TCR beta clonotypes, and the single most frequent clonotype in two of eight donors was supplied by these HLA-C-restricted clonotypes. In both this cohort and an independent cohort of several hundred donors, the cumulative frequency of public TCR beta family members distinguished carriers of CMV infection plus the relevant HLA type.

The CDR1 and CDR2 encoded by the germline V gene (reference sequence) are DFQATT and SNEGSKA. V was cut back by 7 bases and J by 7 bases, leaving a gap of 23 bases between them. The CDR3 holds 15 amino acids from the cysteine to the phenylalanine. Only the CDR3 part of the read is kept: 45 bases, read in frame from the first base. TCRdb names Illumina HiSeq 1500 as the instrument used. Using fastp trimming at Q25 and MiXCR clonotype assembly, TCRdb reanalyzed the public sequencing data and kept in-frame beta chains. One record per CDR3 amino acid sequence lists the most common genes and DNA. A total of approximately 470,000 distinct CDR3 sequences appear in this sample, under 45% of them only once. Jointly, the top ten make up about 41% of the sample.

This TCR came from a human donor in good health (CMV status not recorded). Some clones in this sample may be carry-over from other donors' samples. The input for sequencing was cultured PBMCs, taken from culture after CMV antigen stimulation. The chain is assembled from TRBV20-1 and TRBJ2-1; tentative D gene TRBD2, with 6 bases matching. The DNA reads TGCAGTGTCTTACCTGTGGAGGGCATAGGGAATGAGCAGTTCTTC. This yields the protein CSVLPVEGIGNEQFF.